This T cell receptor (beta chain) is drawn from a study of blood T cell repertoires in COVID-19. This CDR3 is 12 amino acids long. Germline values: CDR1 SNHLY, CDR2 FYNNEI. V was cut by 4 bases and J by 4 bases, with 7 bases left in between. There are a few counts of this clone. Clones were sequenced by immunoSEQ multiplex PCR, and TCRdb holds only the in-frame ones, with some missing. The table lists some 320,000 clones, 65% to 90% of them singletons. Sequencing was done on a sample of peripheral blood. The chain has TRBV2 and TRBJ1-2; D is uncertain. The TCR originated in a human donor in a cohort sampled during active COVID-19. The CDR3: CASSGKSYGYTF. The CDR3 DNA reads TGTGCCAGCAGTGGCAAGAGCTATGGCTACACCTTC.